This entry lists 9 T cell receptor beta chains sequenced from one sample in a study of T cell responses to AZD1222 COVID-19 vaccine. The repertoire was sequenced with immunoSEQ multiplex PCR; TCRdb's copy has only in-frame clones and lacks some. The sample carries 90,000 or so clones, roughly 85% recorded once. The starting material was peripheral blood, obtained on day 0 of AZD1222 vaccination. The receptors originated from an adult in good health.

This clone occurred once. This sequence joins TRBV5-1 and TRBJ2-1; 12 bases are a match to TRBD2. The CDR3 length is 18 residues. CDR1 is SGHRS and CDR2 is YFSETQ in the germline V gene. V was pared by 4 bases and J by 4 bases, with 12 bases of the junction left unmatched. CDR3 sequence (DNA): TGCGCCAGCAGCCCCTCAACCGTACTAGCGGGGGGATACAATGAGCAGTTCTTC. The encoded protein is CASSPSTVLAGGYNEQFF.

This CDR3 is CASSYSSGAGNTIYF. CDR3 in DNA: TGTGCCAGCAGTTACTCTTCGGGTGCTGGAAACACCATATATTTT. This chain joins TRBV6-5 and TRBJ1-3; D gene uncertain. Trimming removed 0 bases at V and 2 bases at J, with 8 bases between. The CDR3 loop spans 15 amino acids. Germline values: CDR1 MNHEY, CDR2 SVGAGI.

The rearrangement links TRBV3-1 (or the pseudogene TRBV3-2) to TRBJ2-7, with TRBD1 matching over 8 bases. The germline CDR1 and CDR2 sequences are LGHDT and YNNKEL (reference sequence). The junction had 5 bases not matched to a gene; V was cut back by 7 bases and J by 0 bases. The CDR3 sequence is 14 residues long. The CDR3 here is CASTQGASSYEQYF. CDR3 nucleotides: TGTGCCAGCACCCAGGGGGCTAGCTCCTACGAGCAGTACTTC.

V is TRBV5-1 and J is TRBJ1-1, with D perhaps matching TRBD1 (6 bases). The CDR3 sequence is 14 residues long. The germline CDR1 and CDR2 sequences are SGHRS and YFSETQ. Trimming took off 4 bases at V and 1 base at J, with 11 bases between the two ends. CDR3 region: CASSPTDRNTEAFF. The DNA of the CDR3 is TGCGCCAGCAGCCCAACGGACAGGAACACTGAAGCTTTCTTT.

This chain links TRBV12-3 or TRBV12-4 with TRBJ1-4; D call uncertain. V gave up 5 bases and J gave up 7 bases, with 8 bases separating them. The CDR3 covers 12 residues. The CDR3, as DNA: TGTGCCAGCAGTCCGCGATTTGAAAAACTGTTTTTT. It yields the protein CASSPRFEKLFF.

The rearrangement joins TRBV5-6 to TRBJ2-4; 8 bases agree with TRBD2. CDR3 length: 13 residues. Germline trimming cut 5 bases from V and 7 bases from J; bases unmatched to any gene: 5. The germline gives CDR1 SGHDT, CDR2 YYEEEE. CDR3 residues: CASRVTSENIQYF. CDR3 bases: TGTGCCAGCAGAGTGACTAGCGAGAACATTCAGTACTTC.

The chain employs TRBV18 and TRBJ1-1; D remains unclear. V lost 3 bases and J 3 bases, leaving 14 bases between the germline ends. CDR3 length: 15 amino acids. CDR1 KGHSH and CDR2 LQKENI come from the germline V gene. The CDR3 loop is CASSPEEVVYTEAFF. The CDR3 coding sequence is TGTGCCAGCTCACCCGAAGAAGTAGTGTACACTGAAGCTTTCTTT.

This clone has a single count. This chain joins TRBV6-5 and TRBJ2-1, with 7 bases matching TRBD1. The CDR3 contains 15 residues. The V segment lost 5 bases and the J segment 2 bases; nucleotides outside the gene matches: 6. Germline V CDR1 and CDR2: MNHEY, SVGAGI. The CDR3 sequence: CASSPRQGPYNEQFF. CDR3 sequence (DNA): TGTGCCAGCAGTCCTCGACAGGGCCCCTACAATGAGCAGTTCTTC.

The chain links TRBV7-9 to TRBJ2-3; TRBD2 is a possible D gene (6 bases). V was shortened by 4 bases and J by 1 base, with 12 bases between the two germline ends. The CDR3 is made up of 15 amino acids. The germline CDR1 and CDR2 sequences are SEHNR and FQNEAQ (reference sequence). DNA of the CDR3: TGTGCCAGCAGCTCTAATAGGGAGGGCACAGATACGCAGTATTTT. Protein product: CASSSNREGTDTQYF.